A single sample gave rise to the 3 T cell receptor beta chains below, sequenced in a study of radiotherapy plus CTLA-4 blockade in lung cancer. The method was immunoSEQ multiplex PCR; TCRdb's version includes in-frame clones alone and lacks a portion of them. This repertoire shows approximately 80,000 clones, around 79% found once; its top ten account for 22%. This sample comprised peripheral blood, obtained from a patient treated with radiotherapy plus ipilimumab. The receptors were sampled from a human donor with non-small cell lung cancer whose response to radiotherapy plus ipilimumab could not be evaluated. Some clones in this sample may be carry-over from other donors' samples.

This sequence joins TRBV30 and TRBJ1-6, with D perhaps TRBD1 (6 bases). V dropped 4 bases and J dropped 9 bases, with 16 bases sitting between them. Germline values: CDR1 GTSNPN, CDR2 SVGIG (reference sequence). There are 14 residues in the CDR3. The DNA for the CDR3 is TGTGCCTGGACCGAGGGGGGGCTTCGTTCACCCCTCCACTTT. Translating gives CAWTEGGLRSPLHF.

This clone was observed a handful of times. The chain recombines TRBV29-1 with TRBJ2-7; TRBD2 matches at 10 bases. This CDR3 is 15 amino acids long. V lost 2 bases, J lost 3 bases, and 7 bases stayed unmatched. Germline V gene sequence: CDR1 SQVTM, CDR2 ANQGSEA. The CDR3 here is CSVELTLAGDYEQYF. As DNA, the CDR3 is TGCAGCGTTGAATTAACGCTAGCGGGGGACTACGAGCAGTACTTC.

In its sample, this clone was seen once. The CDR3 protein is CASSFSSSGNTIYF. CDR3 nucleotides: TGTGCCAGCAGTTTTAGCTCCTCTGGAAACACCATATATTTT. The chain couples TRBV9 to TRBJ1-3; D not certain. CDR1 is SGDLS and CDR2 is YYNGEE in the germline V gene. Trimming removed 5 bases from V and 0 bases from J, with 9 bases in between. The CDR3 length is 14 residues.